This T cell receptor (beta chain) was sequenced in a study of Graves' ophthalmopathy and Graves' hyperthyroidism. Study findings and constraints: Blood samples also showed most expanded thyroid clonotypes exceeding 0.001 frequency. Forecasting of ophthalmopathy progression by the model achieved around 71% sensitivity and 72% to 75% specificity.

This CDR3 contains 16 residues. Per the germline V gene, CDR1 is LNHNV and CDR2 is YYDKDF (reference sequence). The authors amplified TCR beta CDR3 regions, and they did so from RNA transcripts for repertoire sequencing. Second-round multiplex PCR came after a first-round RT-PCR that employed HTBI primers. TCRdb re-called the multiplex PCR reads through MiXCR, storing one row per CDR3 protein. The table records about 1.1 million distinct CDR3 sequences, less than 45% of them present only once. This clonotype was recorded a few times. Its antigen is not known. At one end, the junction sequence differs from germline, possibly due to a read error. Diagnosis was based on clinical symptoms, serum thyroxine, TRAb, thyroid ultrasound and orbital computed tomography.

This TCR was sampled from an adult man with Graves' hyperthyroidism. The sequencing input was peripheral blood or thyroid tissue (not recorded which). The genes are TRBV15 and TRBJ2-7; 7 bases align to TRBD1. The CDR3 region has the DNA TGTGCCACCGGCAGAACCGACAGGGCCAGCTCCTACGAGCAGTACTTC. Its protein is CATGRTDRASSYEQYF.